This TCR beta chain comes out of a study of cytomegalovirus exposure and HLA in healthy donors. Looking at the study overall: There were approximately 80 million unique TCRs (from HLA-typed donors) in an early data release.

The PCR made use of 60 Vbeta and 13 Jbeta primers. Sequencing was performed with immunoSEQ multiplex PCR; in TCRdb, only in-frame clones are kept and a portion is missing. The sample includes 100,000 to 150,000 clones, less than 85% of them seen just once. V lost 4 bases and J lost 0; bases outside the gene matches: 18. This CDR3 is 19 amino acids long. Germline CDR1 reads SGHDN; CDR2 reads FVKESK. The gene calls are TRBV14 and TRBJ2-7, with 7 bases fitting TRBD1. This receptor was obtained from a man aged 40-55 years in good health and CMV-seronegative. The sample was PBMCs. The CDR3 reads CASSPRDSKSAESSYEQYF. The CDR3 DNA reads TGTGCCAGCAGCCCTAGGGACAGTAAAAGCGCCGAGAGCTCCTACGAGCAGTACTTC.